This TCR beta chain was profiled in a study of Ad26.COV2.S vaccination and SARS-CoV-2 variants. Whole-study results and caveats: The TCR-based breadth and depth measures might underestimate overall T cell responses.

The table came from immunoSEQ multiplex PCR; TCRdb's copy has only in-frame clones and leaves some out. This sample has over 450,000 clones, with around 89% found just once. In the case of this clone: Its matching antigen is unknown.

V was pared by 3 bases and J by 3 bases, with 8 bases between. CDR1 and CDR2 from the germline V gene are SGHDN and FVKESK. The CDR3 contains 13 residues. Treatment denoted: some 20 received Ad26.COV2.S at low or high dose, single or two shots; roughly five received placebo; per-sample allocation not given. It was on day 63 after the first vaccine or placebo injection that samples were taken. The receptor was isolated from a person aged 18-65 years who received the Ad26.COV2.S COVID-19 vaccine or a placebo. The J gene is TRBJ1-2, the V gene TRBV14; maybe TRBD1 (6 bases). This sample comprised peripheral blood, obtained in a trial of Ad26.COV2.S vaccine versus placebo. This CDR3 is CASSHRQDYGYTF. The CDR3, as DNA: TGTGCCAGCAGCCACAGACAGGACTATGGCTACACCTTC. The complete variable domain, with remaining parts taken from reference TRBV14 and TRBJ1-2, reads EAGVTQFPSHSVIEKGQTVTLRCDPISGHDNLYWYRRVMGKEIKFLLHFVKESKQDESGMPNNRFLAERTGGTYSTLKVQPAELEDSGVYFCASSHRQDYGYTFGSGTRLTVV.